This T cell receptor (beta chain) was captured in a study of T-cell memory formation after mild COVID-19. Findings of the study overall: Unconfirmed was the SARS-CoV-2 specificity of second-wave clones that peaked on day 37.

TCRdb analysed the 5' RACE reads with MiXCR anew, one entry per CDR3 protein. The table shows about 110,000 distinct CDR3 sequences, with roughly an eighth occurring only once. Germline loops: CDR1 DFQATT, CDR2 SNEGSKA (reference sequence). The CDR3 contains 15 residues. Trimming cost V 0 bases and J 4 bases; bases outside gene matches: 6. Turning to this clonotype: The antigen is undetermined.

The TCR sequence derives from an adult woman who had mild COVID-19 (a few samples of this study predate the infection). Cell type and time point are not known. This chain uses TRBV20-1 with TRBJ2-7; TRBD2 matches 10 bases. Sequenced sample: PBMCs or a T cell subset sorted from them (not recorded which). Here the CDR3 reads CSARESSGSLYEQYF. CDR3 nucleotides: TGCAGTGCTAGAGAGTCTAGCGGGAGCCTTTACGAGCAGTACTTC.